A selection of T cell receptor beta chains follows, all from one sample in a study of cytomegalovirus exposure and HLA in healthy donors. The table came from immunoSEQ multiplex PCR; TCRdb's copy has only in-frame clones and leaves some out. Of about 330,000 clones in the sample, around 90% were seen once. The specimen sequenced was PBMCs. The receptor source for this set is a young woman in good health and CMV-seropositive. Both conserved end residues are part of each CDR3. Fields, in order: D gene, clone size, V gene, J gene, CDR3 protein, CDR3 DNA. A D gene is named only where the DNA matches it firmly. Rows give clone size only sometimes, using once, few, many, or a class for an expanded clone.

TRBD1	many	TRBV7-2	TRBJ1-1	CASSLASTGGTEAFF	TGTGCCAGCAGCTTAGCGTCGACAGGGGGAACTGAAGCTTTCTTT
TRBD1	-	TRBV28	TRBJ1-2	CATPDRENYGYTF	TGTGCCACCCCGGACAGGGAGAACTATGGCTACACCTTC
TRBD2	once	TRBV30	TRBJ2-5	CAWSDGGGGKETQYF	TGTGCCTGGAGTGACGGTGGGGGAGGGAAAGAGACCCAGTACTTC
-	-	TRBV19	TRBJ2-2	CASSMSGANTGELFF	TGTGCCAGTAGTATGAGTGGGGCGAACACCGGGGAGCTGTTTTTT
-	-	TRBV7-9	TRBJ1-1	CASSRTVEAFF	TGTGCCAGCAGCAGGACAGTTGAAGCTTTCTTT
-	-	TRBV4-3	TRBJ1-6	CASSQSASNSPLHF	TGCGCCAGCAGCCAAAGTGCGAGCAATTCACCCCTCCACTTT
-	-	TRBV18	TRBJ2-2	CASSPNIDTGELFF	TGTGCCAGCTCACCAAACATCGACACCGGGGAGCTGTTTTTT
TRBD2	-	TRBV6-5	TRBJ2-5	CASRRAGGRQETQYF	TGTGCCAGCAGGAGAGCGGGGGGGAGACAAGAGACCCAGTACTTC
TRBD1	-	TRBV2	TRBJ2-6	CASIRRTGAFSGANVLTF	TGTGCCAGCATTCGCAGGACAGGGGCATTTTCTGGGGCCAACGTCCTGACTTTC
-	once	TRBV4-1	TRBJ2-1	CASSRGTAYNEQFF	TGCGCCAGCAGTCGCGGGACAGCCTACAATGAGCAGTTCTTC
TRBD2	-	TRBV27	TRBJ2-3	CASIKGGGLSPDTQYF	TGTGCCAGCATCAAGGGCGGGGGACTCAGTCCAGATACGCAGTATTTT